Shown below are 32 T cell receptor beta chains from a single sample sequenced in a study of cytomegalovirus exposure and HLA in healthy donors. Repertoires were generated with immunoSEQ multiplex PCR, while TCRdb's copy carries only in-frame clones and drops some. The sample lists over 250,000 clones, about 90% occurring once. What was sequenced was PBMCs. These receptors all stem from a woman aged 25 to 39 in good health and CMV-seropositive.

This chain uses TRBV18 with TRBJ1-2; TRBD1 matches at 9 bases. V shed 2 bases, J shed 5 bases, and the junction held 9 bases outside the gene matches. This CDR3 is built from 16 residues. CDR1 is KGHSH and CDR2 is LQKENI in the germline V gene. The CDR3 coding sequence is TGTGCCAGCTCACCAACCCCGGGACAGGGCCTGTATGGCTACACCTTC. Translation gives CASSPTPGQGLYGYTF. Drawing the rest from reference TRBV18 and TRBJ1-2, the complete variable domain is NAGVMQNPRHLVRRRGQEARLRCSPMKGHSHVYWYRQLPEEGLKFMVYLQKENIIDESGMPKERFSAEFPKEGPSILRIQQVVRGDSAAYFCASSPTPGQGLYGYTFGSGTRLTVV.

This rearrangement joins TRBV4-1 to TRBJ1-4; D gene uncertain. Germline V gene data show CDR1 as MGHRA and CDR2 as YSYEKL. Trimming left V 1 base short and J 7 bases short, with 10 bases between. The CDR3 extends over 14 amino acids. CDR3 DNA sequence: TGCGCCAGCAGCCAAGTGGGTAGTGGTGAAAAACTGTTTTTT. Its translation: CASSQVGSGEKLFF.

V is TRBV4-3 and J is TRBJ2-7; the match to TRBD1 covers 8 bases. CDR1 and CDR2 from the germline V gene are LGHNA and YSLEER. The CDR3 loop spans 17 amino acids. Unmatched junction bases numbered 16, after V lost 4 bases and J lost 5 bases. CDR3 residues: CASSPGSTTYRGNEQYF. The CDR3 DNA sequence: TGCGCCAGCAGCCCCGGTTCTACGACGTACAGGGGGAACGAGCAGTACTTC.

The chain recombines TRBV27 with TRBJ2-7; D possibly corresponds to TRBD2 (6 bases). Germline V gene data show CDR1 as MNHEY and CDR2 as SMNVEV (reference sequence). The CDR3 contains 13 residues. With 8 bases removed from V and 1 base from J, the gap between germline ends came to 12 bases. DNA for the CDR3: TGTGCCAGCGGATCGGGACTTTCCTACGAGCAGTACTTC. Amino acids: CASGSGLSYEQYF.

The chain carries TRBV5-1 and TRBJ2-2; D might be TRBD1 (6 bases). Trimming took 3 bases from V and 0 from J, leaving 21 bases between them. The CDR3 has 19 amino acids. Germline loops: CDR1 SGHRS, CDR2 YFSETQ. The CDR3 coding sequence is TGCGCCAGCAGCTCTTACTCACCCACAGGGCTTGCGAACACCGGGGAGCTGTTTTTT. This translates into CASSSYSPTGLANTGELFF.

The chain carries TRBV11-2 and TRBJ2-1; D assignment may be TRBD1 or TRBD2 (5 bases each). This CDR3 is built from 16 residues. The ends were cut back, 5 bases at V and 0 bases at J, with 14 bases in the middle. CDR1 and CDR2 (germline): SGHAT, FQNNGV. The CDR3 sequence: CASSHSDRLSYNEQFF. CDR3 bases: TGTGCCAGCAGCCATAGCGACAGACTCTCCTACAATGAGCAGTTCTTC.

This clone was seen only a few times. This chain joins TRBV15 and TRBJ2-1; TRBD1 aligns across 7 bases. CDR3 length: 16 residues. The ends lost 0 bases at V and 4 bases at J; junction bases unmatched: 6. Germline V gene data show CDR1 as LNHNV and CDR2 as YYDKDF (reference sequence). The CDR3 spells CATSRERPGQYNEQFF. In nucleotides, the CDR3 is TGTGCCACCAGCAGAGAGCGTCCGGGACAGTACAATGAGCAGTTCTTC.

The gene calls are TRBV6-5 and TRBJ1-2; a possible D gene is TRBD1 (5 bases). CDR1 MNHEY and CDR2 SVGAGI come from the germline V gene. The CDR3 totals 14 residues. V shed 2 bases and J shed 4 bases, with 11 bases lying between them. CDR3 nucleotides: TGTGCCAGCAGTTACGGGACGGAACTCTATGGCTACACCTTC. Protein product: CASSYGTELYGYTF.

DNA for the CDR3: TGTGCCAGCAGTTTATCGGGGCAGGGACAGTACTTC. This sequence encodes CASSLSGQGQYF. This sequence joins TRBV27 and TRBJ2-7, with D perhaps matching TRBD1 (5 bases). The germline V gene has CDR1 MNHEY and CDR2 SMNVEV (reference sequence). CDR3 size: 12 residues. V was trimmed by 0 bases and J by 10 bases, leaving 10 bases between them.

This sequence joins TRBV27 and TRBJ2-7; 9 bases match TRBD1. J gave up 5 bases and V 2 bases, and 7 bases lay outside the gene matches. Germline loops: CDR1 MNHEY, CDR2 SMNVEV (reference sequence). The CDR3 runs to 15 residues. Here the CDR3 reads CASSLTGQGFNEQYF. The CDR3 nucleotides are TGTGCCAGCAGTTTAACGGGACAGGGCTTCAACGAGCAGTACTTC.

As to this clone: Germline and junction disagree at one end, which may indicate a read error. This sequence joins TRBV30 and TRBJ2-2, with 9 bases that match TRBD1. Germline lookup yields CDR1 GTSNPN and CDR2 SVGIG (reference sequence). CDR3 length: 16 amino acids. CDR3 loop: CAWSRGTGWNAGELFF. CDR3 coding DNA: TGTGCCTGGAGTCGGGGGACAGGGTGGAACGCCGGGGAGCTGTTTTTT. The full variable domain, its missing parts supplied by reference TRBV30 and TRBJ2-2, is SQTIHQWPATLVQPVGSPLSLECTVEGTSNPNLYWYRQAAGRGLQLLFYSVGIGQISSEVPQNLSASRPQDRQFILSSKKLLLSDSGFYLCAWSRGTGWNAGELFFGEGSRLTVL.

This chain uses TRBV5-1 with TRBJ2-7, with D perhaps TRBD1 (6 bases). Germline V gene lookup returns CDR1 SGHRS and CDR2 YFSETQ. This CDR3 region has 13 residues. V lost 4 bases to trimming and J lost 2 bases, with 10 bases between them. The CDR3 DNA sequence: TGCGCCAGCAGCAGGACAGACACCTACGAGCAGTACTTC. Translating gives CASSRTDTYEQYF.

The chain employs TRBV10-3 and TRBJ2-1; D may be TRBD2 (5 bases). This CDR3 contains 14 residues. Trimming took off 6 bases at V and 6 bases at J, with 15 bases between the two ends. The germline V gene encodes CDR1 ENHRY and CDR2 SYGVKD. Here the CDR3 DNA reads TGTGCCATCAGGACTACCCGAGGACGCAATGAGCAGTTCTTC. This encodes CAIRTTRGRNEQFF.

The rearrangement uses TRBV6-5 and TRBJ2-2, with 8 bases matching TRBD1. J was trimmed by 9 bases and V by 5 bases; bases with no gene match: 8. The V gene's germline CDR1 is MNHEY and CDR2 SVGAGI. The CDR3 loop spans 14 amino acids. The CDR3, as DNA: TGTGCCAGCAGTCTCCGACAGGGGCCTAGGGAGCTGTTTTTT. This gives the protein CASSLRQGPRELFF.

The chain links TRBV9 to TRBJ2-3; 7 positions match TRBD2. Germline CDR1 and CDR2: SGDLS and YYNGEE. The CDR3 spans 16 residues. Trimming cost V 4 bases and J 5 bases; bases outside gene matches: 13. Here the CDR3 DNA reads TGTGCCAGCAGCCAAGGGACGGAGTGGGGGGGAGATACGCAGTATTTT. It yields the protein CASSQGTEWGGDTQYF.

The rearrangement joins TRBV6-6 to TRBJ2-3; 13 bases are a match to TRBD2. CDR3 length equals 16 residues. Germline assignment: CDR1 MNHNY and CDR2 SVGAGI (reference sequence). V shed 2 bases, J shed 2 bases, and the junction held 1 base outside the gene matches. The CDR3 sequence is CASSYGTSGVTDTQYF. Written as DNA, the CDR3 is TGTGCCAGCAGTTACGGGACTAGCGGGGTCACAGATACGCAGTATTTT.

The V and J genes are TRBV6-1 and TRBJ1-1, with unresolved D. The ends were cut back, 5 bases at V and 1 base at J, with 8 bases in the middle. The germline V gene has CDR1 MNHNS and CDR2 SASEGT. The CDR3 sequence is 13 residues long. CDR3: CASSPDGNTEAFF. CDR3 coding DNA: TGTGCCAGCAGTCCGGACGGGAACACTGAAGCTTTCTTT.

The genes are TRBV5-1 and TRBJ1-6; D unclear. CDR1 is SGHRS and CDR2 is YFSETQ in the germline V gene. The CDR3 contains 16 residues. V was pared by 1 base and J by 7 bases, with 15 bases between. The CDR3 spells CASSLNHESRNSPLHF. The CDR3 DNA sequence: TGCGCCAGCAGCTTGAACCACGAGAGCAGGAATTCACCCCTCCACTTT.

This chain connects TRBV2 to TRBJ2-7; 7 positions match TRBD2. The junction had 8 bases not matched to a gene; V was cut back by 6 bases and J by 0 bases. CDR3 size: 15 residues. CDR1 is SNHLY, CDR2 FYNNEI, per germline. The CDR3 DNA follows: TGTGCCAGCAGGGCGGGACTACTGAGCTCCTACGAGCAGTACTTC. It codes for CASRAGLLSSYEQYF.

This clone was detected only a few times. The chain is built from TRBV4-2 and TRBJ1-6, with a weak D call TRBD1 (5 bases). Looked up from germline, CDR1 is LGHNA and CDR2 is YNFKEQ. V was clipped by 4 bases and J by 9 bases, with 16 bases between them. CDR3 length equals 15 residues. The CDR3 DNA is TGTGCCAGCAGCCCCTCCAGGGCGGCGGGTTCACCCCTCCACTTT. Translation gives CASSPSRAAGSPLHF.

The chain employs TRBV5-1 and TRBJ2-7; D remains ambiguous. This CDR3 is 14 amino acids long. The V gene lost 2 bases and the J gene lost 4 bases, with 13 bases spanning the gap. The germline V gene has CDR1 SGHRS and CDR2 YFSETQ. In DNA form, the CDR3 reads TGCGCCAGCAGCTTAACCCCGGACGGGTACGAGCAGTACTTC. Translation: CASSLTPDGYEQYF.

This clone was detected only a few times. J is TRBJ2-2 and V is TRBV7-3, with D maybe TRBD1 (5 bases). Germline CDR1 is SGHTA and CDR2 is FQGTGA. V shed 4 bases and J shed 8 bases, with 5 bases lying between them. The CDR3 length is 11 residues. CDR3 sequence (DNA): TGTGCCAGCAGCTCAGGGGGGGAGCTGTTTTTT. Its protein product is CASSSGGELFF.

The rearrangement uses TRBV11-3 and TRBJ2-1, with TRBD2 matching 12 bases. The germline V gene encodes CDR1 SGHNT and CDR2 YENEEA. The V segment lost 3 bases and the J segment 9 bases; nucleotides outside the gene matches: 6. The CDR3 runs 15 residues. The chain's CDR3 is CASSLASGRAIEQFF. DNA of the CDR3: TGTGCCAGCAGCTTGGCTAGCGGGAGGGCCATTGAGCAGTTCTTC.

The J gene is TRBJ2-1, the V gene TRBV19; no clear D. The germline V gene has CDR1 LNHDA and CDR2 SQIVND (reference sequence). V was clipped by 9 bases and J by 4 bases, with 13 bases between them. This CDR3 has 13 amino acids. The CDR3 loop reads CASRLGIYNEQFF. The CDR3 DNA reads as TGTGCCAGCCGTCTGGGGATTTACAATGAGCAGTTCTTC.

The chain couples TRBV30 to TRBJ1-5, with a weak D call TRBD1 (5 bases). The V gene's germline CDR1 is GTSNPN and CDR2 SVGIG (reference sequence). The length of the CDR3 is 14 residues. V was trimmed by 1 base and J by 2 bases, leaving 9 bases between them. Here the CDR3 reads CAWSAPRGNQPQHF. The CDR3 nucleotides read TGTGCCTGGAGTGCCCCCAGGGGCAATCAGCCCCAGCATTTT.

The chain is built from TRBV29-1 and TRBJ2-7, with D perhaps matching TRBD2 (5 bases). This CDR3 has 15 residues. Germline V CDR1 and CDR2: SQVTM, ANQGSEA. Trimming removed 1 base at V and 1 base at J, with 14 bases between. The CDR3 nucleotides are TGCAGCGTTGAAGTGGTCGGACTCATATCCTACGAGCAGTACTTC. It codes for CSVEVVGLISYEQYF.

About this clone: Other DNA sequences in this sample translate to the same CDR3. The chain couples TRBV29-1 to TRBJ2-2; D unresolved. V was pared by 1 base and J by 4 bases, with 4 bases between. CDR1 is SQVTM, CDR2 ANQGSEA, per germline. CDR3 size: 12 residues. This CDR3 reads CSVEGGTGELFF. The CDR3 nucleotides are TGCAGCGTTGAAGGGGGCACCGGGGAGCTGTTTTTT.

This chain connects TRBV10-3 to TRBJ2-7; D is perhaps TRBD1 (5 bases). CDR1 ENHRY and CDR2 SYGVKD come from the germline V gene. The CDR3 consists of 13 residues. With 8 bases removed from V and 3 bases from J, the gap between germline ends came to 14 bases. The CDR3 loop is CAIAPQGNYEQYF. DNA of the CDR3: TGTGCCATCGCCCCCCAGGGCAACTACGAGCAGTACTTC.

This clone was found once. The chain carries TRBV28 and TRBJ1-2; possibly TRBD1 for D (6 bases). The CDR3 spans 13 residues. V lost 6 bases to trimming and J lost 4 bases, with 12 bases between them. CDR1 and CDR2 from the germline V gene are MDHEN and SYDVKM. The CDR3 spells CASSFRGVYGYTF. The CDR3 DNA reads as TGTGCCAGCAGCTTCAGGGGAGTCTATGGCTACACCTTC.

The chain has TRBV6-5 and TRBJ1-2; D is uncertain. The V gene lost 5 bases and the J gene lost 5 bases, with 9 bases spanning the gap. Germline V gene sequence: CDR1 MNHEY, CDR2 SVGAGI. The CDR3 totals 12 residues. CDR3 amino acids: CASSPTAYGYTF. The CDR3 bases are TGTGCCAGCAGTCCGACCGCGTATGGCTACACCTTC.

This chain links TRBV7-2 with TRBJ2-7; D is undetermined. The CDR3 is 13 residues long. Germline CDR1 and CDR2: SGHTA and FQGNSA. Trimming left V 1 base short and J 3 bases short, with 7 bases between. CDR3 protein: CASSLGAYYEQYF. CDR3 coding DNA: TGTGCCAGCAGCTTAGGAGCATACTACGAGCAGTACTTC.

The chain carries TRBV25-1 and TRBJ1-1; D is ambiguous. Trimming stripped 4 bases from V and 0 bases from J, with 15 bases between. The CDR3 extends over 16 amino acids. CDR1 is MGHDK and CDR2 is SYGVNS in the germline V gene. CDR3 sequence (DNA): TGTGCCAGCAGTGGGACCGTTCCTTTCATGAACACTGAAGCTTTCTTT. It codes for CASSGTVPFMNTEAFF.